Detailed here is one T cell receptor beta chain. Some clones are missing from TCRdb's copy, which holds only in-frame ones; the method was immunoSEQ multiplex PCR. Seen here are about 250,000 clones, approximately 82% observed once, and the top ten hold 5%. Per germline, CDR1 GTSNPN and CDR2 SVGIG (reference sequence). This CDR3 is 16 amino acids long. V was pared by 3 bases and J by 6 bases, with 18 bases between. The data are from a study of blood T cell repertoires in COVID-19. The sequenced material came from PBMCs or T cells enriched from blood (not recorded which). V gene TRBV30 combines with J gene TRBJ1-6, with TRBD1 as a possible D gene (6 bases). The sequence came from a man between 35 and 55 years old who had been exposed to COVID-19. DNA of the CDR3: TGTGCCTGGAGCCGGGGGGCGAATTCGGGTAATTCACCCCTCCACTTT. This gives the protein CAWSRGANSGNSPLHF.